Below are 20 T cell receptor beta chains sequenced from a single sample in a study of T cells in tuberculosis. Only in-frame clones appear in the TCRdb table, and some are missing; sequencing was by immunoSEQ multiplex PCR. The sample consists of about 30,000 clones, roughly 95% of them appearing once. Sequencing was done on a sample of PBMCs. These TCRs come from a donor aged 10-29 years with latent tuberculosis or without tuberculosis infection.

This sequence joins TRBV11-2 and TRBJ1-5, with unresolved D. CDR1 is SGHAT and CDR2 is FQNNGV in the germline V gene. V dropped 0 bases and J dropped 4 bases, with 4 bases sitting between them. This CDR3 is built from 13 residues. The CDR3 DNA reads TGTGCCAGCAGCTTAGACAGGAATCAGCCCCAGCATTTT. Translated: CASSLDRNQPQHF.

The chain links TRBV5-5 to TRBJ2-7; D is uncertain. The germline V gene has CDR1 SGHKS and CDR2 YYEKEE (reference sequence). Deletions cut 1 base from V and 1 base from J, with 3 bases between. The CDR3 extends over 12 amino acids. In nucleotides, the CDR3 is TGTGCCAGCAGCTTGCCTTCCTACGAGCAGTACTTC. It specifies CASSLPSYEQYF.

This chain links TRBV6-5 with TRBJ2-2; D unclear. V gave up 3 bases and J gave up 3 bases, with 11 bases separating them. CDR1 and CDR2 from the germline V gene are MNHEY and SVGAGI. The CDR3 sequence is 15 residues long. The CDR3 loop is CASSYMAAHTGELFF. The CDR3 DNA sequence: TGTGCCAGCAGTTATATGGCGGCTCACACCGGGGAGCTGTTTTTT.

About this clone: Other DNA sequences in this specimen translate into the identical CDR3. The J gene is TRBJ2-7, the V gene TRBV28; D not resolved. The V gene lost 3 bases and the J gene lost 3 bases, with 6 bases spanning the gap. The CDR3 covers 12 residues. Germline V gives CDR1 MDHEN, CDR2 SYDVKM. The CDR3 nucleotides are TGTGCCAGCAGTTTGTTAGACTACGAGCAGTACTTC. Its protein product is CASSLLDYEQYF. Looking up the rest from reference TRBV28 and TRBJ2-7 gives the full variable domain: DVKVTQSSRYLVKRTGEKVFLECVQDMDHENMFWYRQDPGLGLRLIYFSYDVKMKEKGDIPEGYSVSREKKERFSLILESASTNQTSMYLCASSLLDYEQYFGPGTRLTVT.

This clone was found once. The rearrangement joins TRBV15 to TRBJ2-3, with TRBD1 as a possible D gene (5 bases). The germline V gene has CDR1 LNHNV and CDR2 YYDKDF (reference sequence). This CDR3 has 14 residues. V lost 8 bases, J lost 2 bases, and 14 bases lay in between. The CDR3 region is CATRRTSNTDTQYF. The CDR3 nucleotides are TGTGCCACCCGCCGGACATCAAACACAGATACGCAGTATTTT.

Points on this clone: The junction does not match germline at one end; this may be a read error. The V gene is TRBV5-4, the J gene TRBJ1-1; TRBD1 agrees at 9 bases. The CDR3 contains 15 residues. Looked up from germline, CDR1 is SGHNT and CDR2 is YYREEE (reference sequence). CDR3 amino acids: CASSARTGGARPPLF. In DNA form, the CDR3 reads TGTGCCAGCAGCGCCCGAACAGGGGGCGCGAGGCCGCCGCTCTTT.

Only one count was recorded for this clone. This chain connects TRBV25-1 to TRBJ1-1; no firm D call. Germline CDR1 reads MGHDK; CDR2 reads SYGVNS. With 5 bases removed from V and 1 base from J, the gap between germline ends came to 11 bases. This CDR3 has 14 residues. CDR3 DNA: TGTGCCAGCAGTCCACGATCGAGGAACACTGAAGCTTTCTTT. Translating it yields CASSPRSRNTEAFF.

The chain couples TRBV4-1 to TRBJ1-5; 10 nucleotides line up with TRBD1. Trimming cost V 2 bases and J 11 bases; bases outside gene matches: 12. The CDR3 sequence is 16 residues long. Germline V gene data show CDR1 as MGHRA and CDR2 as YSYEKL. Here the CDR3 reads CASSQRPGQGLPAQHF. CDR3 DNA sequence: TGCGCCAGCAGCCAACGTCCGGGACAGGGGCTTCCCGCCCAGCATTTT.

V usage is TRBV28 and J usage is TRBJ2-7; D is possibly TRBD1 (6 bases). CDR3 length: 12 residues. V lost 8 bases and J lost 2, with 10 bases in between. Germline V gives CDR1 MDHEN, CDR2 SYDVKM. CDR3 bases: TGTGCCAGCCGGACAGCGGCCTACGAGCAGTACTTC. This codes for CASRTAAYEQYF.

The CDR3 loop is CASSPDNSPYEQYF. The CDR3 DNA reads TGTGCCAGCAGCCCCGACAACAGTCCCTACGAGCAGTACTTC. This sequence joins TRBV28 and TRBJ2-7, with D hard to call. Germline CDR1 is MDHEN and CDR2 is SYDVKM. CDR3 length equals 14 residues. V shed 6 bases and J shed 2 bases, with 14 bases lying between them. Full variable domain (missing parts from reference TRBV28 and TRBJ2-7): DVKVTQSSRYLVKRTGEKVFLECVQDMDHENMFWYRQDPGLGLRLIYFSYDVKMKEKGDIPEGYSVSREKKERFSLILESASTNQTSMYLCASSPDNSPYEQYFGPGTRLTVT.

This CDR3 reads CASSRSSGDAGLFF. The CDR3 DNA reads as TGTGCCAGCAGCCGTTCGTCAGGGGACGCCGGGCTGTTTTTT. This chain joins TRBV7-3 and TRBJ2-2; a possible D gene is TRBD1 (6 bases). V was shortened by 5 bases and J by 13 bases, with 20 bases between the two germline ends. The length of the CDR3 is 14 residues. Germline loops: CDR1 SGHTA, CDR2 FQGTGA.

The chain combines TRBV4-3 with TRBJ2-1, with 8 bases matching TRBD2. The V gene end was trimmed by 4 bases and the J gene end by 8 bases; junction bases not matched to a gene: 7. The CDR3 consists of 14 residues. Germline assignment: CDR1 LGHNA and CDR2 YSLEER. The CDR3 DNA follows: TGCGCCAGCAGCCTCGGGAGGGCCTTCGATGAGCAGTTCTTC. Its protein is CASSLGRAFDEQFF.

V usage is TRBV7-7 and J usage is TRBJ2-2, with TRBD2 identical over 12 bases. There are 15 residues in the CDR3. In germline, CDR1 is SSHAT, CDR2 FNYEAQ (reference sequence). CDR3 coding DNA: TGTGCTAGCCGCCCCGGACTAGCGGGAACCGGGGAGCTGTTTTTT. The encoded protein is CASRPGLAGTGELFF.

The chain recombines TRBV2 with TRBJ2-7; no clear D. CDR1 SNHLY and CDR2 FYNNEI come from the germline V gene. V was shortened by 6 bases and J by 3 bases, with 6 bases between the two germline ends. The CDR3 extends over 11 amino acids. CDR3 DNA sequence: TGTGCCAGCAGAGCAATCTACGAGCAGTACTTC. Its translation is CASRAIYEQYF.

This chain uses TRBV7-3 with TRBJ2-1; 11 bases line up with TRBD1. The CDR3 is 15 residues long. Germline values: CDR1 SGHTA, CDR2 FQGTGA. V trimming: 5 bases; J trimming: 8 bases; junction bases outside the gene matches: 8. The CDR3 loop reads CASSHPGQGGDEQFF. The CDR3 region has the DNA TGTGCCAGCAGCCACCCGGGACAGGGGGGCGATGAGCAGTTCTTC.

V usage is TRBV29-1 and J usage is TRBJ2-7, with D unclear. Germline CDR1 and CDR2: SQVTM and ANQGSEA. The CDR3 extends over 14 amino acids. Trimming left V 3 bases short and J 3 bases short, with 15 bases between. The CDR3 nucleotides are TGCAGCGTTGAGGTTTCATCCCTAGGCTACGAGCAGTACTTC. It translates to CSVEVSSLGYEQYF.

This chain connects TRBV5-4 to TRBJ2-2; 11 bases match TRBD2. This CDR3 contains 17 residues. V was pared by 6 bases and J by 5 bases, with 12 bases of the junction left unmatched. Germline CDR1 reads SGHNT; CDR2 reads YYREEE (reference sequence). CDR3 sequence (DNA): TGTGCCAGCACCCTTGGAGTAGCGGGAGGGAAGACCGGGGAGCTGTTTTTT. Translation: CASTLGVAGGKTGELFF. Looking up the rest from reference TRBV5-4 and TRBJ2-2 gives the full variable domain: ETGVTQSPTHLIKTRGQQVTLRCSSQSGHNTVSWYQQALGQGPQFIFQYYREEENGRGNFPPRFSGLQFPNYSSELNVNALELDDSALYLCASTLGVAGGKTGELFFGEGSRLTVL.

The chain combines TRBV7-9 with TRBJ2-6, with TRBD1 matching over 7 bases. The germline CDR1 and CDR2 sequences are SEHNR and FQNEAQ (reference sequence). This CDR3 has 17 amino acids. The V and J ends lost 10 bases and 0 bases, in that order; junction bases with no gene match: 12. CDR3 DNA: TGTGCCACCGAGGGGCCAGGGGGATCCTCTGGGGCCAACGTCCTGACTTTC. This encodes CATEGPGGSSGANVLTF.

The chain is built from TRBV10-3 and TRBJ1-5, with TRBD1 as a possible D gene (5 bases). The CDR3 has 15 residues. Trimming removed 7 bases at V and 7 bases at J, with 20 bases between. Per germline, CDR1 ENHRY and CDR2 SYGVKD. In nucleotides, the CDR3 is TGTGCCATCATAACCACGTGGGGAGGGGAACAGCCCCAGCATTTT. This encodes CAIITTWGGEQPQHF.

V usage is TRBV19 and J usage is TRBJ2-7, with 7 bases identical to TRBD2. Germline CDR1 and CDR2: LNHDA and SQIVND (reference sequence). The CDR3 spans 15 residues. J was trimmed by 5 bases and V by 6 bases; bases with no gene match: 13. This CDR3 reads CASRRSGGSIHEQYF. The CDR3 DNA reads as TGTGCCAGTAGGCGCTCAGGCGGGAGTATCCACGAGCAGTACTTC. The variable domain in full, with the rest retrieved from reference TRBV19 and TRBJ2-7, is DGGITQSPKYLFRKEGQNVTLSCEQNLNHDAMYWYRQDPGQGLRLIYYSQIVNDFQKGDIAEGYSVSREKKESFPLTVTSAQKNPTAFYLCASRRSGGSIHEQYFGPGTRLTVT.